The 11 T cell receptor beta chains presented below share a single source sample, sequenced in a study of CD8+ T cells in alopecia areata. In each case, RNA was isolated and then reverse transcribed into cDNA as the sequencing template. Sequencing used immunoSEQ multiplex PCR; TCRdb keeps in-frame clones, though not all of them. The repertoire holds some 170,000 clones, with about 66% as singletons. Here the sequenced sample was CD8+ T cells sorted from blood, taken at week 0. These receptors came from a human donor with alopecia areata.

In this sample, this clone turned up once. This chain links TRBV9 with TRBJ1-1; the D is unclear. The germline V gene encodes CDR1 SGDLS and CDR2 YYNGEE. The CDR3 has 14 residues. Trimming removed 0 bases from V and 1 base from J, with 7 bases in between. Here the CDR3 DNA reads TGTGCCAGCAGCGTAGTAGTCGGGAACACTGAAGCTTTCTTT. This translates into CASSVVVGNTEAFF.

The V gene is TRBV7-6, the J gene TRBJ2-7, with a weak D call TRBD2 (7 bases). V was shortened by 1 base and J by 6 bases, with 10 bases between the two germline ends. Germline V lookup: CDR1 SGHVS, CDR2 FNYEAQ. This CDR3 comprises 13 residues. The DNA of the CDR3 is TGTGCCAGCAGCTTAGGAGGGGGGGCCGAGCAGTACTTC. Protein sequence: CASSLGGGAEQYF.

The chain employs TRBV29-1 and TRBJ1-2, with TRBD1 as a possible D gene (6 bases). The germline V gene has CDR1 SQVTM and CDR2 ANQGSEA. The CDR3 is 11 amino acids. Trimming pared 2 bases from V and 8 bases from J, leaving 9 bases between. CDR3 nucleotide sequence: TGCAGCGTTGAACCCAGGGGAGGCTACACCTTC. This encodes CSVEPRGGYTF. Combining the CDR3 with reference TRBV29-1 and TRBJ1-2 gives the whole variable domain SAVISQKPSRDICQRGTSLTIQCQVDSQVTMMFWYRQQPGQSLTLIATANQGSEATYESGFVIDKFPISRPNLTFSTLTVSNMSPEDSSIYLCSVEPRGGYTFGSGTRLTVV.

This clone was seen only a few times. This sequence joins TRBV2 and TRBJ2-5; D not resolved. Germline V lookup: CDR1 SNHLY, CDR2 FYNNEI. V shed 4 bases and J shed 3 bases, with 3 bases lying between them. This CDR3 contains 11 residues. The CDR3 nucleotides are TGTGCCAGCAGTGTGGAAGAGACCCAGTACTTC. Protein sequence: CASSVEETQYF.

V usage is TRBV5-6 and J usage is TRBJ2-7; D remains unclear. Between the trimmed V and J ends, which lost 4 bases and 2 bases, there was a span of 10 bases. This CDR3 has 13 residues. Germline V CDR1 and CDR2: SGHDT, YYEEEE. CDR3 DNA: TGTGCCAGCAGCCCCGGGCGGACCTACGAGCAGTACTTC. Translating gives CASSPGRTYEQYF.

This chain links TRBV10-3 with TRBJ2-2; D not certain. The germline V gene has CDR1 ENHRY and CDR2 SYGVKD. The CDR3 is made up of 15 amino acids. Trimming removed 0 bases at V and 6 bases at J, with 11 bases between. The CDR3 sequence: CAISESISSPGELFF. In DNA form, the CDR3 reads TGTGCCATCAGTGAGTCGATCAGCTCCCCCGGGGAGCTGTTTTTT.

V usage is TRBV6-5 and J usage is TRBJ1-5; D may be TRBD1 (5 bases). Germline loops: CDR1 MNHEY, CDR2 SVGAGI. The CDR3 is made up of 13 amino acids. The V end was cut by 2 bases, the J end by 4 bases, with 6 bases between. CDR3 amino acids: CASSYGGNQPQHF. In nucleotides, the CDR3 is TGTGCCAGCAGTTACGGGGGGAATCAGCCCCAGCATTTT.

This clone was detected a few times. The genes are TRBV5-1 and TRBJ1-5; TRBD1 is a possible D gene (5 bases). The CDR3 spans 16 residues. CDR1 is SGHRS and CDR2 is YFSETQ in the germline V gene. Trimming took off 0 bases at V and 5 bases at J, with 15 bases between the two ends. CDR3 DNA: TGCGCCAGCAGCTTGGGGCCCGGGACCGAGGATCAGCCCCAGCATTTT. Amino acids: CASSLGPGTEDQPQHF.

The gene calls are TRBV19 and TRBJ2-7; D gene unclear. Trimming took 1 base from V and 0 from J, leaving 7 bases between them. Germline V gene lookup returns CDR1 LNHDA and CDR2 SQIVND (reference sequence). CDR3 length: 14 amino acids. CDR3 sequence (DNA): TGTGCCAGTAGTATAGCAATCGTCTCCTACGAGCAGTACTTC. Translated, it gives CASSIAIVSYEQYF.

The DNA for the CDR3 is TGTGCCAGCAGTACAGCCAAAAACATTCAGTACTTC. Its translation: CASSTAKNIQYF. J is TRBJ2-4 and V is TRBV13; no definite D call. The length of the CDR3 is 12 residues. The V gene's germline CDR1 is PRHDT and CDR2 FYEKMQ (reference sequence). V dropped 6 bases and J dropped 0 bases, with 3 bases sitting between them.

This chain uses TRBV6-6 with TRBJ2-2; D is undetermined. The V end lost 1 base, the J end lost 0 bases, and 6 bases lay between the germline ends. This CDR3 region has 15 residues. In germline, CDR1 is MNHNY, CDR2 SVGAGI (reference sequence). As DNA, the CDR3 is TGTGCCAGCAGTTACTTGGGGACGAACACCGGGGAGCTGTTTTTT. Translating it yields CASSYLGTNTGELFF.